Each of the 11 T cell receptor beta chains below was sequenced from the same sample in a study of T cell responses to AZD1222 COVID-19 vaccine. Clones were read by immunoSEQ multiplex PCR, and TCRdb kept only the in-frame ones, dropping some. The repertoire holds 90,000 to 150,000 clones, with approximately 90% as singletons. The specimen comprised peripheral blood, sampled 28 days after the second AZD1222 dose. Receptor source: an adult who received the AZD1222 COVID-19 vaccine.

This clone occurred a few times. CDR3 sequence reads: CAWIRGAGNGYTF. The CDR3 DNA follows: TGTGCCTGGATAAGGGGGGCTGGGAATGGCTACACCTTC. This chain links TRBV30 with TRBJ1-2; maybe TRBD1 (6 bases). Trimming pared 4 bases from V and 6 bases from J, leaving 15 bases between. The CDR3 totals 13 residues. Germline-derived CDR1 and CDR2 are GTSNPN and SVGIG (reference sequence).

The genes are TRBV7-6 and TRBJ2-1, with 9 bases lining up with TRBD2. The CDR3 is 15 residues long. In germline, CDR1 is SGHVS, CDR2 FNYEAQ. Trimming cost V 1 base and J 5 bases; bases outside gene matches: 3. CDR3 sequence reads: CASSLGGLANNEQFF. The DNA for the CDR3 is TGTGCCAGCAGCTTAGGGGGACTAGCCAACAATGAGCAGTTCTTC.

The chain employs TRBV7-3 and TRBJ2-1; the D gene is possibly TRBD2 (6 bases). This CDR3 contains 18 residues. Germline V gene data show CDR1 as SGHTA and CDR2 as FQGTGA. V shed 1 base and J shed 0 bases, with 16 bases lying between them. CDR3 DNA: TGTGCCAGCAGCTTAATCCGGGGCGGGACGAGCTCCTACAATGAGCAGTTCTTC. It specifies CASSLIRGGTSSYNEQFF.

This chain joins TRBV18 and TRBJ2-7; D ambiguous. V was trimmed by 1 base and J by 2 bases, leaving 6 bases between them. Germline assignment: CDR1 KGHSH and CDR2 LQKENI. The CDR3 extends over 13 amino acids. DNA of the CDR3: TGTGCCAGCTCACCACGTTTGACCTACGAGCAGTACTTC. Translation gives CASSPRLTYEQYF.

The chain carries TRBV28 and TRBJ2-2, with D unclear. The CDR3 is 15 amino acids. CDR1 and CDR2 (germline): MDHEN, SYDVKM. Deletions cut 7 bases from V and 0 bases from J, with 12 bases between. The CDR3 region is CASKPPVPNTGELFF. CDR3 bases: TGTGCCAGCAAACCCCCGGTACCGAACACCGGGGAGCTGTTTTTT.

J is TRBJ1-1 and V is TRBV6-1, with D tentatively TRBD1 (5 bases). The V end lost 0 bases, the J end lost 6 bases, and 11 bases lay between the germline ends. Germline CDR1 MNHNS, CDR2 SASEGT. The CDR3 spans 14 residues. The CDR3 nucleotides are TGTGCCAGCAGTGAAGCCCAGGGAGGCCCTGAAGCTTTCTTT. This encodes CASSEAQGGPEAFF.

This clone was seen a handful of times. CDR3 sequence reads: CASSLDRNEKLFF. CDR3 DNA sequence: TGTGCCAGCAGCTTGGACAGGAATGAAAAACTGTTTTTT. This chain uses TRBV7-2 with TRBJ1-4; TRBD1 matches at 7 bases. This CDR3 contains 13 residues. The J segment lost 5 bases and the V segment lost 3 bases, leaving 0 bases of the junction unmatched. Germline V gene sequence: CDR1 SGHTA, CDR2 FQGNSA.

This chain uses TRBV4-2 with TRBJ1-2; TRBD1 matches at 9 bases. V was clipped by 4 bases and J by 0 bases; unmatched bases: 3. The germline gives CDR1 LGHNA, CDR2 YNFKEQ. There are 15 residues in the CDR3. The CDR3 nucleotides read TGTGCCAGCAGCCTCGGGACAGGGTCTAACTATGGCTACACCTTC. Encoded protein: CASSLGTGSNYGYTF.

The chain couples TRBV6-5 to TRBJ2-1; 9 bases align to TRBD1. V lost 6 bases to trimming and J lost 3 bases; unmatched junction nucleotides: 3. Per the germline V gene, CDR1 is MNHEY and CDR2 is SVGAGI. The CDR3 sequence is 14 residues long. CDR3 amino acids: CASSSGQGYNEQFF. Here the CDR3 DNA reads TGTGCCAGCAGCTCGGGACAGGGCTACAATGAGCAGTTCTTC.

This chain connects TRBV2 to TRBJ2-5; D possibly corresponds to TRBD1 (6 bases). V lost 5 bases, J lost 2 bases, and 18 bases lay in between. The CDR3 has 16 amino acids. Per the germline V gene, CDR1 is SNHLY and CDR2 is FYNNEI. CDR3 bases: TGTGCCAGCAGTCCTGGCGGACAGATATTACAAGAGACCCAGTACTTC. Translating gives CASSPGGQILQETQYF.

This rearrangement joins TRBV6-2 or TRBV6-3 to TRBJ2-7, with TRBD2 as a possible D gene (6 bases). V lost 2 bases to trimming and J lost 4 bases, with 12 bases between them. CDR1 and CDR2 (germline): MNHEY, SVGEGT. The CDR3 extends over 14 amino acids. Here the CDR3 reads CASSYGGGGYEQYF. The CDR3, as DNA: TGTGCCAGCAGTTACGGTGGGGGAGGATACGAGCAGTACTTC.